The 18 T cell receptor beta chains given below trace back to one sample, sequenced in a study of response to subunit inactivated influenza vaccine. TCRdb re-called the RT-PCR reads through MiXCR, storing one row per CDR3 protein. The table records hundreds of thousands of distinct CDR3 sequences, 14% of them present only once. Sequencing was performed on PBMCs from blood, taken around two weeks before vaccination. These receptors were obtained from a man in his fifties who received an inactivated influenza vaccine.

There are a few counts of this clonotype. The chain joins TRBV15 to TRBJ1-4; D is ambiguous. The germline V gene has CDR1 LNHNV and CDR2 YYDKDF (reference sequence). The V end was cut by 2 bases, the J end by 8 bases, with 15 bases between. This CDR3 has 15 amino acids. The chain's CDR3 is CATSRLGSGGEKLFF. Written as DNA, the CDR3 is TGTGCCACCAGCAGACTAGGGAGCGGAGGGGAAAAACTGTTTTTT. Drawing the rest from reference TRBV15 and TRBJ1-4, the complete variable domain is DAMVIQNPRYQVTQFGKPVTLSCSQTLNHNVMYWYQQKSSQAPKLLFHYYDKDFNNEADTPDNFQSRRPNTSFCFLDIRSPGLGDTAMYLCATSRLGSGGEKLFFGSGTQLSVL.

Written as DNA, the CDR3 is TGCAGTGCTAGAGGCGGGGGGCAGGGCCACCAAGAGACCCAGTACTTC. Protein: CSARGGGQGHQETQYF. This chain connects TRBV20-1 to TRBJ2-5; 8 bases agree with TRBD2. Germline V gene data show CDR1 as DFQATT and CDR2 as SNEGSKA (reference sequence). The CDR3 is made up of 16 amino acids. With V trimmed by 1 base and J by 0 bases, 7 bases remained unmatched.

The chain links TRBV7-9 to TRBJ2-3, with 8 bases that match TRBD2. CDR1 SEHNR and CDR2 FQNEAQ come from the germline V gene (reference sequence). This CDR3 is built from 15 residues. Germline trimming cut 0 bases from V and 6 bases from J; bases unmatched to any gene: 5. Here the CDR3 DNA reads TGTGCCAGCAGCTTAGCTAGCGGGATTCGGGATACGCAGTATTTT. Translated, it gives CASSLASGIRDTQYF.

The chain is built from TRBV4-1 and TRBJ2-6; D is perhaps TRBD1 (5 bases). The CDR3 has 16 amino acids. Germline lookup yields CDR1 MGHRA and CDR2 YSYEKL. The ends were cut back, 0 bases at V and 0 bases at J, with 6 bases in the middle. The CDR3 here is CASSQDGHSGANVLTF. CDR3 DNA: TGCGCCAGCAGCCAAGACGGACACTCTGGGGCCAACGTCCTGACTTTC.

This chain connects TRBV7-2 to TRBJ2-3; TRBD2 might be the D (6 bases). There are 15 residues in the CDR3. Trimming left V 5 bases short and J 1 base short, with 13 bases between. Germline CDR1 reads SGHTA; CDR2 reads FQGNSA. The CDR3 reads CASSVSSVGTDTQYF. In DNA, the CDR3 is TGTGCCAGCAGCGTATCTAGCGTTGGCACAGATACGCAGTATTTT.

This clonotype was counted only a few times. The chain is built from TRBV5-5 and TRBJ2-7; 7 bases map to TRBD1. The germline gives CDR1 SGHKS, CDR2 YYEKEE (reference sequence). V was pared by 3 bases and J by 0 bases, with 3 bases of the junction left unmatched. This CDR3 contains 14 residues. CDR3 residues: CASSWDSPSYEQYF. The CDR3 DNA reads TGTGCCAGCAGCTGGGACAGTCCCTCCTACGAGCAGTACTTC.

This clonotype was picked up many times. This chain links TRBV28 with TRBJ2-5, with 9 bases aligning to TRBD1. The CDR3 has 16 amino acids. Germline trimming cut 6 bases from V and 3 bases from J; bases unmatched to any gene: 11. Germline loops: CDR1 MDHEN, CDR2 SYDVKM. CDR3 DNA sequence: TGTGCCAGCAGCAAACCCCGGACAGGGGTTGAAGAGACCCAGTACTTC. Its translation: CASSKPRTGVEETQYF.

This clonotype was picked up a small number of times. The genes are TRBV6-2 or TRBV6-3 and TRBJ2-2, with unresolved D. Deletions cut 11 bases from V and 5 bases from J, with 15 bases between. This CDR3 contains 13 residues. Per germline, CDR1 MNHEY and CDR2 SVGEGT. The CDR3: CAGRIRRTGELFF. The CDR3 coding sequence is TGTGCCGGCCGGATCAGACGGACCGGGGAGCTGTTTTTT.

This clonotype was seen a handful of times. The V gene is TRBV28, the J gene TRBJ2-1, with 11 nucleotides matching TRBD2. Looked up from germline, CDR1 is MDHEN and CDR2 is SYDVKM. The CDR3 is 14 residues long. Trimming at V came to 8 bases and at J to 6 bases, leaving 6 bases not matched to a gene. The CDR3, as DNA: TGTGCCAGCTTCGGGACTAGCGGCTCCAATGAGCAGTTCTTC. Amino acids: CASFGTSGSNEQFF.

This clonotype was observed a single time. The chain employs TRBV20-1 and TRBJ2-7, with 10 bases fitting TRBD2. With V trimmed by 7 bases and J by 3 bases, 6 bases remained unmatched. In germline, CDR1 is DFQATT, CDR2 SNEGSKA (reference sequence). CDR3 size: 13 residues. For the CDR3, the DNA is TGCAGTGTCCCAGCGGGAGGGAACTACGAGCAGTACTTC. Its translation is CSVPAGGNYEQYF.

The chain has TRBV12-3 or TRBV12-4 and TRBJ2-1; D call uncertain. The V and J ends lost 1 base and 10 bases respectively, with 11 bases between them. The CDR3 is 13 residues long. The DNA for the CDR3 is TGTGCCAGCAGTTTAGGCTATGCGAGGGAGCAGTTCTTC. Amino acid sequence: CASSLGYAREQFF.

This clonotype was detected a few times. CDR3 in DNA: TGTGCCAGCAGGAGTAACAGGGGATCAGGCGGGGAGCTGTTTTTT. Translating gives CASRSNRGSGGELFF. V is TRBV6-1 and J is TRBJ2-2, with TRBD1 matching over 7 bases. Unmatched junction bases numbered 11, after V lost 6 bases and J lost 7 bases. Germline CDR1 and CDR2: MNHNS and SASEGT. The CDR3 is made up of 15 amino acids.

The CDR3 DNA follows: TGCGCCAGCAGCTTGGATCTGGCGGTTCGCAGGCGCTCCTACGAGCAGTACTTC. Translated, it gives CASSLDLAVRRRSYEQYF. The chain uses TRBV5-1 and TRBJ2-7, with D unresolved. Between the trimmed V and J ends, which lost 0 bases and 0 bases, there was a span of 19 bases. CDR3 length equals 18 residues. Germline V gene lookup returns CDR1 SGHRS and CDR2 YFSETQ.

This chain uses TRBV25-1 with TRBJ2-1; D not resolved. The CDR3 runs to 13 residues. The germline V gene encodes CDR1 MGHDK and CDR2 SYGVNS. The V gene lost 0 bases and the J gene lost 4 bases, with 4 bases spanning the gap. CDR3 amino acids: CASSEYSYNEQFF. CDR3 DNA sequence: TGTGCCAGCAGTGAATACAGTTACAATGAGCAGTTCTTC.

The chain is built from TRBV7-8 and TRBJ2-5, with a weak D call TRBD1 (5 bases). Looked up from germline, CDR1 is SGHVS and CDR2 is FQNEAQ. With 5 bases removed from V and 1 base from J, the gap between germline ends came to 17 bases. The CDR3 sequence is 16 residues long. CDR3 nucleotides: TGTGCCAGCAGCACTCACCCGCAGGGTTCCCAAGAGACCCAGTACTTC. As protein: CASSTHPQGSQETQYF.

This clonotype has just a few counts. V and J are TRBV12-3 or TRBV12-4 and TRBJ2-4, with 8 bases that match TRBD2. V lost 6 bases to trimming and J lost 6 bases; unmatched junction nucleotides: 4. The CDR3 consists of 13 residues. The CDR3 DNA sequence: TGTGCCAGCAGCGAGCGGGGGATAAACATTCAGTACTTC. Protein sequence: CASSERGINIQYF.

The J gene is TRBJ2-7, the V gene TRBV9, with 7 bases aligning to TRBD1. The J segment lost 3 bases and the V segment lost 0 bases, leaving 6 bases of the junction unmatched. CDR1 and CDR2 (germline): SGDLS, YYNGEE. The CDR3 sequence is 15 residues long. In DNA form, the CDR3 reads TGTGCCAGCAGCGTAGCGACAGGGCTTAACTACGAGCAGTACTTC. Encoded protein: CASSVATGLNYEQYF.

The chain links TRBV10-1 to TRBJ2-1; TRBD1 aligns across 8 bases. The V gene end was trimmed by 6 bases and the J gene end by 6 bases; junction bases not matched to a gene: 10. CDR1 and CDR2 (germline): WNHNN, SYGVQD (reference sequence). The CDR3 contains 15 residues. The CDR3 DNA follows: TGCGCCAGCAGATCCGGACAGGGAAGGGGCAATGAGCAGTTCTTC. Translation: CASRSGQGRGNEQFF.